The present T cell receptor (beta chain) was sequenced within a study of blood T cell repertoires in COVID-19 (dated by TCRdb to the early 2020s). At the level of the whole study: Samples covering the acute and convalescent phases of COVID-19 were provided by collaborators in the United States, Italy and Spain. The prospective study material was composed of cDNA or gDNA derived from T cells, B-cell-depleted T cells, or PBMCs. The dataset comprised deeply sampled blood TCRbeta repertoires from subjects exposed to, actively infected with, or recovered from COVID-19. The repertoires were made available in a free public database intended to serve as a resource for research on the immune response to SARS-CoV-2. The samples were drawn from two sources: the first 160 participants of the ongoing ImmuneRACE study, and 950 to 1,500 subjects contributed by 6 global collaborators. The sample metadata nearly always contained a de-identified subject ID, COVID-19 status, age in years and sex. Where available, HLA class I and class II types were taken from metadata supplied by the sample provider and were not determined by assay-based typing. What the research found in general, with its limitations: Clinical and demographic metadata were provided uncurated, with the amount varying by source and participant.

In the prospective study, participants were about 18 to 100 years old, resided in under 30 geographic areas of the United States, and were enrolled through a virtual design. In the prospective study, cohorts were assigned on the basis of participant-reported clinical history obtained from a screening survey and a study questionnaire. Exposed participants were defined as having been in contact with someone with a PCR-confirmed or clinician-diagnosed COVID-19 case within 2 weeks of study entry. Each participant in the prospective study had whole blood, serum and a nasopharyngeal or oropharyngeal swab collected by mobile phlebotomists. Participants in the prospective study had the option to provide additional blood draws and questionnaires over a 2-month period. Before DNA extraction, prospective study blood samples were shipped either frozen or at room temperature. To note about this clone: Its antigen target is currently unknown. No clone much larger than this one lies a single base away; base qualities are absent.

The immunoSEQ Assay, a bias-controlled multiplex PCR, was used to amplify TCRbeta CDR3 regions from genomic DNA. Turning to the authors' computational methods: Within the assay, amplification of reference gene primers was used to estimate how many nucleated cells each sample contained. To quantify the absolute abundance of each unique TCRbeta CDR3 rearrangement, sequence reads were collapsed and filtered. For each sample, productive Simpson clonality was calculated as the square root of Simpson's diversity index across productive rearrangements. TCRdb holds this immuneACCESS table with in-frame rearrangements only. Some clones are missing; in checked studies, unresolved V genes explain under half, and the rest has no known cause. V and J calls and clone size follow that table, whereas D and trimming were derived from the DNA. This sample is represented by about 280,000 clones; about four fifths of them were singletons. The top ten clonotypes cover approximately 5% of the sample.

The sequence came from a man between 40 and 49 years old who had been exposed to COVID-19. The sequencing sample was made of PBMCs or T cells enriched from blood (not recorded which).

The CDR3 amino acid sequence is: CASLAQGGWGEQYF. The sequenced DNA is TGTGCCTCATTGGCCCAGGGGGGTTGGGGAGAGCAGTACTTC. This sequence uses TRBV19 and TRBJ2-7; the best D guess is TRBD1, with 7 bases matching. V is clipped by 11 bases and J by 7 bases, and the sequence between their germline boundaries is 24 bases long. There are 14 amino acids in the CDR3, from cysteine to phenylalanine inclusive. Of all the DNA, just the CDR3 is kept, 42 bases in frame from base 1. CDR1 and CDR2, looked up from the germline V gene (reference sequence), are LNHDA and SQIVND.